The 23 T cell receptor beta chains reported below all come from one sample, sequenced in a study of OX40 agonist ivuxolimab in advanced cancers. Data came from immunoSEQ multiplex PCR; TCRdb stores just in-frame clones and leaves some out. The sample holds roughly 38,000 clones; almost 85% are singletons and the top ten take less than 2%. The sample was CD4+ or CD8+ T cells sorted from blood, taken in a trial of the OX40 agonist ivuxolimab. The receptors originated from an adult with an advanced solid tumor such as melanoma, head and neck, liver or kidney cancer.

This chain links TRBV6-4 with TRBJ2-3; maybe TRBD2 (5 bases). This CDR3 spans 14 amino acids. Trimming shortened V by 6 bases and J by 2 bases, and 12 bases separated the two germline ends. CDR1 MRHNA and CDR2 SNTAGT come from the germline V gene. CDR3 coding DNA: TGTGCCAGCAGCGTTGAGGGCCACACAGATACGCAGTATTTT. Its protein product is CASSVEGHTDTQYF.

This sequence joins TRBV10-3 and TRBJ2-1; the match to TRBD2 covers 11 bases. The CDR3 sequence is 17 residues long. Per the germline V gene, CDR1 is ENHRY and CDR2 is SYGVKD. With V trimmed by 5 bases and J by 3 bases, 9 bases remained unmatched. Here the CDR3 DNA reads TGTGCCATCAGTATGACTAGCGGGGCAAAGGGCTACAATGAGCAGTTCTTC. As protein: CAISMTSGAKGYNEQFF.

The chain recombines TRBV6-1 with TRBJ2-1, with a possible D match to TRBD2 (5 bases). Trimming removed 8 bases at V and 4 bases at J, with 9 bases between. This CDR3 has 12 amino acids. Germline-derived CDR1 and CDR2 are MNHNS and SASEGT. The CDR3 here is CASLGGYNEQFF. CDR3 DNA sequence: TGTGCCAGCCTCGGAGGTTACAATGAGCAGTTCTTC.

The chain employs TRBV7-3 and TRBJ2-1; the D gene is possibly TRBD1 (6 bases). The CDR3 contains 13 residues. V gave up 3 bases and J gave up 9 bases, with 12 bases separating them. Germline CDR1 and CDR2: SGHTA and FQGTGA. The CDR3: CASSLGQGSEQFF. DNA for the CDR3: TGTGCCAGCAGCTTGGGGCAGGGGAGTGAGCAGTTCTTC. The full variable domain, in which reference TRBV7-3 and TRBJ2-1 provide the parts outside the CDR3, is GAGVSQTPSNKVTEKGKYVELRCDPISGHTALYWYRQSLGQGPEFLIYFQGTGAADDSGLPNDRFFAVRPEGSVSTLKIQRTERGDSAVYLCASSLGQGSEQFFGPGTRLTVL.

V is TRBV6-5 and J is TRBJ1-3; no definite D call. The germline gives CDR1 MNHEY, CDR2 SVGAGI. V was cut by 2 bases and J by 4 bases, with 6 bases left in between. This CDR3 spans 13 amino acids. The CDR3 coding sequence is TGTGCCAGCAGTTACGAGGGCGGAAACACCATATATTTT. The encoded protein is CASSYEGGNTIYF.

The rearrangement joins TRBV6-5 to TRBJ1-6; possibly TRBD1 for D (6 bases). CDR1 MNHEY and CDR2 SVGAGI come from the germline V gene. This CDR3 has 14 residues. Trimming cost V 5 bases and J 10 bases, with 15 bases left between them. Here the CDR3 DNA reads TGTGCCAGCAGTCAGAGTAGGGGGAGATCACCCCTCCACTTT. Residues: CASSQSRGRSPLHF.

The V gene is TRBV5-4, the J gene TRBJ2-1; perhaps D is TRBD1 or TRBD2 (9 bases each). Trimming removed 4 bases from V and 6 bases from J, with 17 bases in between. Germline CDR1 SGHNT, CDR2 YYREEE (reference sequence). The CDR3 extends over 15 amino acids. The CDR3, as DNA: TGTGCCAGCAGCACAGGGGGCGGGGGGGCCAATGAGCAGTTCTTC. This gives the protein CASSTGGGGANEQFF.

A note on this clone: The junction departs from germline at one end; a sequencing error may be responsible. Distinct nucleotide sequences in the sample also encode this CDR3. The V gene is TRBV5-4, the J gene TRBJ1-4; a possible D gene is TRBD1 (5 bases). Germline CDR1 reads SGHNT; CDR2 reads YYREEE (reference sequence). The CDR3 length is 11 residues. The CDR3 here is CASSLDQDTIF. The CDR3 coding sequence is TGTGCCAGCAGCTTGGATCAGGACACTATTTTT.

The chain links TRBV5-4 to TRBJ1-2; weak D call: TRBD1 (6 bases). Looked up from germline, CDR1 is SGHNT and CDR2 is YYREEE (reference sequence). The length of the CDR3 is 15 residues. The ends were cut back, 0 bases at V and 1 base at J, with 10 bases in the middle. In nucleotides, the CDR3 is TGTGCCAGCAGCTTGGCCGGGGGGCTTAACTATGGCTACACCTTC. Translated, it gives CASSLAGGLNYGYTF.

The CDR3 here is CASSPYSGQGATYGYTF. The CDR3 DNA is TGTGCCAGCAGTCCTTACTCGGGACAGGGGGCTACCTATGGCTACACCTTC. The genes are TRBV27 and TRBJ1-2; TRBD1 matches at 12 bases. Germline loops: CDR1 MNHEY, CDR2 SMNVEV (reference sequence). This CDR3 comprises 17 residues. Unmatched junction bases numbered 11, after V lost 5 bases and J lost 4 bases.

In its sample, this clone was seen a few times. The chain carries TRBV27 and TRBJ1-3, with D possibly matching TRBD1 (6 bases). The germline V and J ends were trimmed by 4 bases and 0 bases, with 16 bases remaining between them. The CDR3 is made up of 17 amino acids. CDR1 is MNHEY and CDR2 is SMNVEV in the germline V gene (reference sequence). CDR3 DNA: TGTGCCAGCAGTTATCGTGGACAGCCGAACTCTGGAAACACCATATATTTT. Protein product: CASSYRGQPNSGNTIYF.

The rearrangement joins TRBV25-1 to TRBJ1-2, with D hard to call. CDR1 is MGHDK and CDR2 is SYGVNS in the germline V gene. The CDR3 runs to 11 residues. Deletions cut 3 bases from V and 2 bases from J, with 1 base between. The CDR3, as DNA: TGTGCCAGCAGTGAGAACTATGGCTACACCTTC. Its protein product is CASSENYGYTF.

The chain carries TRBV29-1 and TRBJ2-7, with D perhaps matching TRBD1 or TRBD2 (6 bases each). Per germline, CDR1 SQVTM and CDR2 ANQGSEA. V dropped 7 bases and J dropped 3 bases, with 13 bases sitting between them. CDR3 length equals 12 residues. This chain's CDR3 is CSEQGLVYEQYF. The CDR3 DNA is TGCAGCGAACAGGGACTTGTCTACGAGCAGTACTTC.

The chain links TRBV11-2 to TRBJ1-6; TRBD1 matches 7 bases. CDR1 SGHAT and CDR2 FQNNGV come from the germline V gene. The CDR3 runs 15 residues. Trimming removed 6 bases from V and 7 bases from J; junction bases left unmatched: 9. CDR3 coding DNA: TGTGCCAGCAGGGAGGAGGGGGCGAGGAATTCACCCCTCCACTTT. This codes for CASREEGARNSPLHF.

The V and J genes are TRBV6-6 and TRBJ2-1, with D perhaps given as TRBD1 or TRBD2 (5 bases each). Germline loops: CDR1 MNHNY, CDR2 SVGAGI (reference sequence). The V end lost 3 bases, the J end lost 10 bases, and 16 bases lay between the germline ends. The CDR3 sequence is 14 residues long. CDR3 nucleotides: TGTGCCAGCAGTTATGGGGGACCGGTCGGAGAGCAGTTCTTC. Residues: CASSYGGPVGEQFF.

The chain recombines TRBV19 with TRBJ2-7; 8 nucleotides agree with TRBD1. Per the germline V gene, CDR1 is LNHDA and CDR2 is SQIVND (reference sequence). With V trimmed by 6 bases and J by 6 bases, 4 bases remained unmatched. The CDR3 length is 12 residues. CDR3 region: CASSRQGSEQYF. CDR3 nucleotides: TGTGCCAGTAGCAGACAGGGGTCCGAGCAGTACTTC.

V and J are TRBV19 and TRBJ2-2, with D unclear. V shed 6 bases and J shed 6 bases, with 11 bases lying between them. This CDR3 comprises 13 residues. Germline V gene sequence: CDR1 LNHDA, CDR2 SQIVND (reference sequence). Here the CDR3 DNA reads TGTGCCAGTAGACCCCCCATGGCCGGGGAGCTGTTTTTT. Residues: CASRPPMAGELFF.

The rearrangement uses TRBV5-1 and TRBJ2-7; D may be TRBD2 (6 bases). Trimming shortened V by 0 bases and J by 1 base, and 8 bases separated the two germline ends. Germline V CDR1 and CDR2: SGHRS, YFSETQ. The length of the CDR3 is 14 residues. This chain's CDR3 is CASSLGRGSYEQYF. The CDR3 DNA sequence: TGCGCCAGCAGCTTGGGGCGGGGATCCTACGAGCAGTACTTC.

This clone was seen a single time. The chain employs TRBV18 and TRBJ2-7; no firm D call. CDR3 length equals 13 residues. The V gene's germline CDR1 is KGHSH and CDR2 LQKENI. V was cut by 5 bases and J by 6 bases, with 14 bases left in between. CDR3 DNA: TGTGCCAGCTCATCAAAAGGGTATGGCGAGCAGTACTTC. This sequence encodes CASSSKGYGEQYF.

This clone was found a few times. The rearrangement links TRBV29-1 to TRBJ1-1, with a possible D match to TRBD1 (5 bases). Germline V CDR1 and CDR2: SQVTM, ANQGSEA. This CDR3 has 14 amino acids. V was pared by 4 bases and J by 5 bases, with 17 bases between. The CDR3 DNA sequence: TGCAGCGTTGTCGCTGGGCAGGGAGGAACTGAAGCTTTCTTT. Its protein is CSVVAGQGGTEAFF. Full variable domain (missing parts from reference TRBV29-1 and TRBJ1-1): SAVISQKPSRDICQRGTSLTIQCQVDSQVTMMFWYRQQPGQSLTLIATANQGSEATYESGFVIDKFPISRPNLTFSTLTVSNMSPEDSSIYLCSVVAGQGGTEAFFGQGTRLTVV.

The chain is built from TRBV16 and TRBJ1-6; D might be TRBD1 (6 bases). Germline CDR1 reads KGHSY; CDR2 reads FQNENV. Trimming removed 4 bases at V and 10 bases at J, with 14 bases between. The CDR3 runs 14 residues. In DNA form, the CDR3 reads TGTGCCAGCAGCCCCCAGGGGAGGGACTCACCCCTCCACTTT. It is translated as CASSPQGRDSPLHF.

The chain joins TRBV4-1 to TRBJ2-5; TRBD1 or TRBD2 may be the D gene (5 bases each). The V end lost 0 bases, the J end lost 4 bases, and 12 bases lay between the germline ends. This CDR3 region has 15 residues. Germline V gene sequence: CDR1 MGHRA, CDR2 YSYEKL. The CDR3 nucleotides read TGCGCCAGCAGCCAAGATGGCACGGGGCCAGAGACCCAGTACTTC. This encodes CASSQDGTGPETQYF.

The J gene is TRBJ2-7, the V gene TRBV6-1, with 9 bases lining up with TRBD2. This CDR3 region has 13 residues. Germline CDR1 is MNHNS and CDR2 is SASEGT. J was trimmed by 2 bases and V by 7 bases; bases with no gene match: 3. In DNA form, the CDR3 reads TGTGCCAGCAACCCTAGCGGGGCCTACGAGCAGTACTTC. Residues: CASNPSGAYEQYF.